What follows are 8 T cell receptor beta chains derived from one specimen sequenced in a study of blood T cell repertoires in COVID-19. Method: immunoSEQ multiplex PCR; TCRdb's copy keeps in-frame clones and lacks some. Among hundreds of thousands of clones listed, about nine tenths were seen once. What was sequenced was PBMCs or T cells enriched from blood (not recorded which). These receptor sequences come from a man younger than 45 who had recovered from COVID-19.

For the CDR3, the DNA is TGTGCCAGCAGTCCAATAGCGGGGGCCAGCTCCTACGAGCAGTACTTC. This encodes CASSPIAGASSYEQYF. V gene TRBV27 combines with J gene TRBJ2-7; TRBD2 aligns across 9 bases. The CDR3 consists of 16 residues. Germline CDR1 is MNHEY and CDR2 is SMNVEV (reference sequence). Trimming at V came to 5 bases and at J to 0 bases, leaving 8 bases not matched to a gene.

The gene calls are TRBV4-1 and TRBJ2-1; 7 nucleotides align to TRBD2. The germline CDR1 and CDR2 sequences are MGHRA and YSYEKL. The CDR3 covers 17 residues. V gave up 2 bases and J gave up 10 bases; unmatched junction bases: 17. The CDR3 reads CASSQKGLLRLTAEQFF. The DNA for the CDR3 is TGCGCCAGCAGCCAAAAGGGACTATTACGTCTGACCGCGGAGCAGTTCTTC.

This chain uses TRBV3-1 (or the pseudogene TRBV3-2) with TRBJ1-2; no clear D. Germline V gene lookup returns CDR1 LGHDT and CDR2 YNNKEL (reference sequence). This CDR3 region has 12 residues. V lost 1 base, J lost 4 bases, and 4 bases lay in between. The DNA of the CDR3 is TGTGCCAGCAGCCAAGGACTCTATGGCTACACCTTC. It is translated as CASSQGLYGYTF.

This clone was counted a single time. The chain couples TRBV11-2 to TRBJ1-1; 7 bases are shared with TRBD1. Germline V gives CDR1 SGHAT, CDR2 FQNNGV. The V gene end was trimmed by 1 base and the J gene end by 1 base; junction bases not matched to a gene: 3. This CDR3 region has 15 residues. CDR3 protein: CASSLGDSANTEAFF. The CDR3 DNA sequence: TGTGCCAGCAGCTTAGGGGACAGTGCGAACACTGAAGCTTTCTTT.

The chain uses TRBV25-1 and TRBJ2-1, with 10 bases identical to TRBD2. The CDR3 sequence is 18 residues long. J was trimmed by 4 bases and V by 2 bases; bases with no gene match: 11. Germline assignment: CDR1 MGHDK and CDR2 SYGVNS. The CDR3, as DNA: TGTGCCAGCAGTGAAACCAGGGTCCTAGCGGGAGCTTACAATGAGCAGTTCTTC. It translates to CASSETRVLAGAYNEQFF.

The rearrangement links TRBV12-3 or TRBV12-4 to TRBJ1-2; D perhaps matches TRBD1 (6 bases). The CDR3 extends over 13 amino acids. With 8 bases removed from V and 2 bases from J, the gap between germline ends came to 12 bases. This CDR3 reads CASARTENYGYTF. CDR3 bases: TGTGCCAGCGCCCGGACAGAAAACTATGGCTACACCTTC.

The chain carries TRBV18 and TRBJ2-7; perhaps TRBD1 as D (5 bases). This CDR3 comprises 14 residues. The V end was cut by 0 bases, the J end by 2 bases, with 8 bases between. CDR1 KGHSH and CDR2 LQKENI come from the germline V gene. The CDR3 region has the DNA TGTGCCAGCTCACCACCGCCAGGGACCTACGAGCAGTACTTC. It codes for CASSPPPGTYEQYF.

This clone came up a few times. The rearrangement links TRBV6-2 or TRBV6-3 to TRBJ1-2, with unresolved D. Germline V lookup: CDR1 MNHEY, CDR2 SVGEGT. V lost 5 bases and J 4 bases, leaving 14 bases between the germline ends. This CDR3 is 14 amino acids long. For the CDR3, the DNA is TGTGCCAGCAGTACAGCCGTCGCGCTCTATGGCTACACCTTC. It codes for CASSTAVALYGYTF.